This is a list of T cell receptor beta chains from one sample in a study of blood T cell repertoires in COVID-19. TCRdb keeps only in-frame clones here, not all; method: immunoSEQ multiplex PCR. The table includes more than 300,000 clones, roughly 86% detected once. The sequenced sample was PBMCs or T cells enriched from blood (not recorded which). These receptor sequences come from a young woman who had recovered from COVID-19. CDR3s include the opening cysteine and the closing phenylalanine or tryptophan. A D gene is named only where the DNA matches it firmly. Clone sizes are given selectively: once, few, many, or a class where the clone is expanded.

d_call: TRBD2; v_call: TRBV7-2; j_call: TRBJ2-4; clone_size: -; cdr3_nt: TGTGCCAGCAGCTCTTTCTTACTAGCGGGAGAAAACATTCAGTACTTC; cdr3_aa: CASSSFLLAGENIQYF
d_call: -; v_call: TRBV9; j_call: TRBJ1-2; clone_size: -; cdr3_nt: TGTGCCAGCAGCGCCCGGGGGGACGGGAACTATGGCTACACCTTC; cdr3_aa: CASSARGDGNYGYTF
d_call: -; v_call: TRBV5-1; j_call: TRBJ1-1; clone_size: -; cdr3_nt: TGCGCCAGCAGCTTGGAGTCGAGCCAGGGAGGGGCTTTCTTT; cdr3_aa: CASSLESSQGGAFF
d_call: -; v_call: TRBV12-3/TRBV12-4; j_call: TRBJ2-7; clone_size: -; cdr3_nt: TGTGCCAGCAGCTCCGGGGTAGGCTATTCCAGGTACTTC; cdr3_aa: CASSSGVGYSRYF
d_call: -; v_call: TRBV5-1; j_call: TRBJ1-5; clone_size: few; cdr3_nt: TGCGCCAGCAGCTTGGAAGGGGGTGTTCAGCCCCAGCATTTT; cdr3_aa: CASSLEGGVQPQHF
d_call: TRBD2; v_call: TRBV9; j_call: TRBJ2-1; clone_size: -; cdr3_nt: TGTGCCAGCAGCCACCCTTCAGGGACTAGCGGCGGCCGATACAATGAGCAGTTCTTC; cdr3_aa: CASSHPSGTSGGRYNEQFF
d_call: -; v_call: TRBV11-3; j_call: TRBJ2-7; clone_size: -; cdr3_nt: TGTGCCAGCAGCTTAGATGGGACTCGCGGCGAGCAGTACTTC; cdr3_aa: CASSLDGTRGEQYF
d_call: TRBD1; v_call: TRBV12-3/TRBV12-4; j_call: TRBJ2-7; clone_size: -; cdr3_nt: TGTGCCAGCAGTCTACACAGGGGCGAGCAGTACTTC; cdr3_aa: CASSLHRGEQYF
d_call: -; v_call: TRBV19; j_call: TRBJ2-3; clone_size: -; cdr3_nt: TGTGCCAGTAGGGAACTAGGGAAAGTAACAGATACGCAGTATTTT; cdr3_aa: CASRELGKVTDTQYF
d_call: -; v_call: TRBV7-9; j_call: TRBJ2-1; clone_size: -; cdr3_nt: TGTGCCAGCAGCTTAAGAGGTGTTGGGTCCTACAATGAGCAGTTCTTC; cdr3_aa: CASSLRGVGSYNEQFF
d_call: -; v_call: TRBV5-1; j_call: TRBJ2-7; clone_size: -; cdr3_nt: TGCGCCAGCCGACCCCGGACAGCAGCCTACGAGCAGTACTTC; cdr3_aa: CASRPRTAAYEQYF
d_call: -; v_call: TRBV9; j_call: TRBJ2-1; clone_size: -; cdr3_nt: TGTGCCAGCAGCGGAAACCGGGAAACGGGCTCCTACAATGAGCAGTTCTTC; cdr3_aa: CASSGNRETGSYNEQFF
d_call: TRBD2; v_call: TRBV7-9; j_call: TRBJ2-3; clone_size: -; cdr3_nt: TGTGCCAGCAGCCCACTTAGCGGCGGGAGGGCCGATGTGGATACGCAGTATTTT; cdr3_aa: CASSPLSGGRADVDTQYF
d_call: -; v_call: TRBV4-3; j_call: TRBJ2-1; clone_size: -; cdr3_nt: TGCGCCAGCAGCCAAGCGAGGAGATTAGCCTACAATGAGCAGTTCTTC; cdr3_aa: CASSQARRLAYNEQFF
d_call: -; v_call: TRBV5-1; j_call: TRBJ2-3; clone_size: -; cdr3_nt: TGCGCCAGCAGGCAGCTAGGGGCGGGCACAGATACGCAGTATTTT; cdr3_aa: CASRQLGAGTDTQYF
d_call: -; v_call: TRBV2; j_call: TRBJ1-1; clone_size: -; cdr3_nt: TGTGCCAGCAGTTTACAGGGTTCGGCTTTCTTT; cdr3_aa: CASSLQGSAFF
d_call: TRBD2; v_call: TRBV12-5; j_call: TRBJ2-7; clone_size: few; cdr3_nt: TGTGCTAGTGGTTCGGTCCTAGCGGGAGAGGGCTACGAGCAGTACTTC; cdr3_aa: CASGSVLAGEGYEQYF
d_call: TRBD1; v_call: TRBV6-2/TRBV6-3; j_call: TRBJ1-5; clone_size: -; cdr3_nt: TGTGCCAGCAGTCCCACAGGGGGCGGTCAGCCCCAGCATTTT; cdr3_aa: CASSPTGGGQPQHF
d_call: TRBD1; v_call: TRBV11-3; j_call: TRBJ2-2; clone_size: -; cdr3_nt: TGTGCCAGCAGCTCCAGGGCAGGGGGCATGACCGGGGAGCTGTTTTTT; cdr3_aa: CASSSRAGGMTGELFF
d_call: TRBD1; v_call: TRBV19; j_call: TRBJ2-3; clone_size: once; cdr3_nt: TGTGCCAGTAGTATCTCGGGACAGGGGGCAGATACGCAGTATTTT; cdr3_aa: CASSISGQGADTQYF
d_call: TRBD2; v_call: TRBV19; j_call: TRBJ2-7; clone_size: -; cdr3_nt: TGTGCCAGTAGTACTAGCGGAGCCCACGAGCAGTACTTC; cdr3_aa: CASSTSGAHEQYF
d_call: TRBD2; v_call: TRBV29-1; j_call: TRBJ2-1; clone_size: few; cdr3_nt: TGCAGCGGGTGGTCCTTCCGGGAGGGGGATGAGCAGTTCTTC; cdr3_aa: CSGWSFREGDEQFF
d_call: TRBD1; v_call: TRBV10-3; j_call: TRBJ1-2; clone_size: once; cdr3_nt: TGTGCCATCAGTCGAGACAGGGAGAACTATGGCTACACCTTC; cdr3_aa: CAISRDRENYGYTF
d_call: TRBD1; v_call: TRBV25-1; j_call: TRBJ2-7; clone_size: -; cdr3_nt: TGTGCCAGCCGACGGACAGGGGGCACCTACGAGCAGTACTTC; cdr3_aa: CASRRTGGTYEQYF
d_call: -; v_call: TRBV6-5; j_call: TRBJ1-5; clone_size: -; cdr3_nt: TGTGCCAGCAGTCTCGGGGGGTTTGTTGGGCCCCAGCATTTT; cdr3_aa: CASSLGGFVGPQHF
d_call: -; v_call: TRBV28; j_call: TRBJ2-5; clone_size: -; cdr3_nt: TGTGCCAGCAGTTTTGGGCCAGGGCGTCAAGAGACCCAGTACTTC; cdr3_aa: CASSFGPGRQETQYF
d_call: -; v_call: TRBV28; j_call: TRBJ2-1; clone_size: few; cdr3_nt: TGTGCCAGCAGCCCGATAGGGGCGAGCAATGAGCAGTTCTTC; cdr3_aa: CASSPIGASNEQFF
d_call: TRBD2; v_call: TRBV4-3; j_call: TRBJ2-7; clone_size: few; cdr3_nt: TGCGCCAGCAGCCAAGACGCTAGCGGGAGTCAGTACTTC; cdr3_aa: CASSQDASGSQYF
d_call: TRBD1; v_call: TRBV6-5; j_call: TRBJ1-4; clone_size: -; cdr3_nt: TGTGCCAGCAGTCTACCGACAGGGTGGTTCGAAAAACTGTTTTTT; cdr3_aa: CASSLPTGWFEKLFF
d_call: -; v_call: TRBV19; j_call: TRBJ2-7; clone_size: -; cdr3_nt: TGTGCCAGTAGTACAGGGACTCCACTTAATCCCTACGAGCAGTACTTC; cdr3_aa: CASSTGTPLNPYEQYF
d_call: -; v_call: TRBV7-9; j_call: TRBJ1-4; clone_size: few; cdr3_nt: TGTGCCAGCAGCGGGTCTCACGGGGAAAAACTGTTTTTT; cdr3_aa: CASSGSHGEKLFF
d_call: -; v_call: TRBV27; j_call: TRBJ1-1; clone_size: -; cdr3_nt: TGTGCCAGCAGTTCGGTTAGGGGCGGCACTGAAGCTTTCTTT; cdr3_aa: CASSSVRGGTEAFF
d_call: -; v_call: TRBV4-2; j_call: TRBJ2-7; clone_size: few; cdr3_nt: TGTGCCAGCAGCCAAGCGGGTTCTGGGTGGGAGCAGTACTTC; cdr3_aa: CASSQAGSGWEQYF
d_call: -; v_call: TRBV5-1; j_call: TRBJ1-3; clone_size: -; cdr3_nt: TGCGCCAGCAGTCAGGCGTCAGCTGGAAACACCATATATTTT; cdr3_aa: CASSQASAGNTIYF
d_call: TRBD1; v_call: TRBV6-5; j_call: TRBJ1-1; clone_size: -; cdr3_nt: TGTGCCAGCAGGCCGGGACAGGGGATCGCTGAAGCTTTCTTT; cdr3_aa: CASRPGQGIAEAFF
d_call: -; v_call: TRBV28; j_call: TRBJ2-7; clone_size: -; cdr3_nt: TGTGCCAGCCCGGCGGACTACGAGCAGTACTTC; cdr3_aa: CASPADYEQYF
d_call: TRBD1; v_call: TRBV18; j_call: TRBJ1-2; clone_size: -; cdr3_nt: TGTGCCAGCTCATCCGGGACAGCTAACTATGGCTACACCTTC; cdr3_aa: CASSSGTANYGYTF
d_call: TRBD1; v_call: TRBV4-1; j_call: TRBJ1-5; clone_size: -; cdr3_nt: TGCGCCAGCGCCACGGTCCAGGGGGGCGGGCAAGGGCCCCAGCATTTT; cdr3_aa: CASATVQGGGQGPQHF
d_call: -; v_call: TRBV30; j_call: TRBJ2-5; clone_size: once; cdr3_nt: TGTGCCTGGAGTGTATGGCGGGAGACCCAGTACTTC; cdr3_aa: CAWSVWRETQYF
d_call: -; v_call: TRBV4-3; j_call: TRBJ2-3; clone_size: -; cdr3_nt: TGCGCCAGCAGCCAAGATCCAACTAGTCTGGATACGCAGTATTTT; cdr3_aa: CASSQDPTSLDTQYF
d_call: -; v_call: TRBV7-9; j_call: TRBJ1-1; clone_size: -; cdr3_nt: TGTGCCAGCAGCTTAGCTCTCCACACTGAAGCTTTCTTT; cdr3_aa: CASSLALHTEAFF
d_call: -; v_call: TRBV19; j_call: TRBJ2-1; clone_size: few; cdr3_nt: TGTGCCAGTAGTTCCCCTTATCCGAGCTCCTACAATGAGCAGTTCTTC; cdr3_aa: CASSSPYPSSYNEQFF
d_call: TRBD2; v_call: TRBV19; j_call: TRBJ2-7; clone_size: -; cdr3_nt: TGTGCCAGTAGCGGATGGCGGGAGTCGAGCGAGCAGTACTTC; cdr3_aa: CASSGWRESSEQYF
d_call: TRBD1; v_call: TRBV18; j_call: TRBJ2-5; clone_size: -; cdr3_nt: TGTGCCAGCTCCCGGGACAGGATCCAAGAGACCCAGTACTTC; cdr3_aa: CASSRDRIQETQYF
d_call: -; v_call: TRBV7-2; j_call: TRBJ2-7; clone_size: few; cdr3_nt: TGTGCCAGCAGCTTAGTCGGGGATTCGGGCGAGCAGTACTTC; cdr3_aa: CASSLVGDSGEQYF
d_call: TRBD1; v_call: TRBV5-1; j_call: TRBJ1-2; clone_size: -; cdr3_nt: TGCGCCAGCAGACCCGGGACAGGGTTTAACTATGGCTACACCTTC; cdr3_aa: CASRPGTGFNYGYTF
d_call: TRBD1; v_call: TRBV2; j_call: TRBJ1-1; clone_size: -; cdr3_nt: TGTGCCAGCAGCAGGGGGACTGAAGCTTTCTTT; cdr3_aa: CASSRGTEAFF
d_call: TRBD1; v_call: TRBV19; j_call: TRBJ1-5; clone_size: -; cdr3_nt: TGTGCCAGCGTGGACAGGGGAAGCGGCAATCAGCCCCAGCATTTT; cdr3_aa: CASVDRGSGNQPQHF
d_call: TRBD1; v_call: TRBV30; j_call: TRBJ1-1; clone_size: -; cdr3_nt: TGTGCCTGGAGGGGGACAGGAAGGAACACTGAAGCTTTCTTT; cdr3_aa: CAWRGTGRNTEAFF
d_call: TRBD1; v_call: TRBV19; j_call: TRBJ1-1; clone_size: once; cdr3_nt: TGTGCCAGTAGTCTAACGCACCGGGACAGAGAAACTTTCTTT; cdr3_aa: CASSLTHRDRETFF
d_call: TRBD1; v_call: TRBV13; j_call: TRBJ1-3; clone_size: -; cdr3_nt: TGTGCCAGCAGCTTCCCTTCACAGGGGTCTGGAAACACCATATATTTT; cdr3_aa: CASSFPSQGSGNTIYF
d_call: TRBD1; v_call: TRBV9; j_call: TRBJ1-2; clone_size: -; cdr3_nt: TGTGCCAGCAGCCCCCGGACAGGGGCCACCTTTAACTATGGCTACACCTTC; cdr3_aa: CASSPRTGATFNYGYTF
d_call: -; v_call: TRBV11-1; j_call: TRBJ2-1; clone_size: -; cdr3_nt: TGTGCCAGCAGCTTATATCGGAGCTCCTACAATGAGCAGTTCTTC; cdr3_aa: CASSLYRSSYNEQFF
d_call: TRBD2; v_call: TRBV11-2; j_call: TRBJ2-1; clone_size: -; cdr3_nt: TGTGCCAGCCTTGGCGGGGGGTGGAATGAGCAGTTCTTC; cdr3_aa: CASLGGGWNEQFF
d_call: -; v_call: TRBV7-2; j_call: TRBJ2-5; clone_size: -; cdr3_nt: TGTGCCAGCAGCTTGCAGGGGGGAGGCGGAGAGACCCAGTACTTC; cdr3_aa: CASSLQGGGGETQYF
d_call: -; v_call: TRBV27; j_call: TRBJ1-4; clone_size: -; cdr3_nt: TGTGCCAGCAGCCCCCCCGGGGGATTGAATGAAAAACTGTTTTTT; cdr3_aa: CASSPPGGLNEKLFF
d_call: TRBD1; v_call: TRBV7-9; j_call: TRBJ2-6; clone_size: -; cdr3_nt: TGTGCCAGCAGCTTAGGCCCCCAGGGGGCAAACGGGGCCAACGTCCTGACTTTC; cdr3_aa: CASSLGPQGANGANVLTF
d_call: -; v_call: TRBV15; j_call: TRBJ1-1; clone_size: -; cdr3_nt: TGTGCCACCAGCAGAGACCAAAAAGCCAACACTGAAGCTTTCTTT; cdr3_aa: CATSRDQKANTEAFF
d_call: TRBD1; v_call: TRBV7-2; j_call: TRBJ1-2; clone_size: -; cdr3_nt: TGTGCCAGCAGCTCCCGGACAGGACCCTATGGCTACACCTTC; cdr3_aa: CASSSRTGPYGYTF
d_call: -; v_call: TRBV11-2; j_call: TRBJ2-5; clone_size: -; cdr3_nt: TGTGCCAGCGCCTGGGGGAGGGGGTCTACCTTACAAGAGACCCAGTACTTC; cdr3_aa: CASAWGRGSTLQETQYF